These 23 T cell receptor beta chains share one sample of origin, sequenced in a study of CD8 T cells in Susac syndrome. RNA in amounts of about 0.5 to 1 ug was reverse transcribed with random hexamers. TCRdb used MiXCR to reprocess the immunoSEQ multiplex PCR reads, holding one entry per CDR3 protein. This table has roughly 150,000 distinct CDR3 sequences, approximately 94% appearing once. The sequencing sample was made of CD4+ T cells from PBMCs. These receptors were collected from a human donor with multiple sclerosis.

Here the CDR3 DNA reads TGCGCCAGCAGCTTACTCCAGGGGGCTGGCTTGGTGGCTGAAGCTTTCTTT. Translated, it gives CASSLLQGAGLVAEAFF. The chain couples TRBV5-1 to TRBJ1-1; TRBD1 matches at 8 bases. Germline V gene sequence: CDR1 SGHRS, CDR2 YFSETQ. The CDR3 length is 17 residues. Trimming removed 2 bases from V and 6 bases from J; junction bases left unmatched: 15.

CDR3 residues: CASRRPGFDTDTQYF. CDR3 DNA: TGTGCCAGCAGGCGACCGGGATTCGACACAGATACGCAGTATTTT. V gene TRBV2 combines with J gene TRBJ2-3, with D possibly being TRBD2 (5 bases). The V and J ends lost 6 bases and 2 bases respectively, with 15 bases between them. The CDR3 has 15 residues. Germline CDR1 is SNHLY and CDR2 is FYNNEI. Supplemented by reference TRBV2 and TRBJ2-3, the full variable domain reads EPEVTQTPSHQVTQMGQEVILRCVPISNHLYFYWYRQILGQKVEFLVSFYNNEISEKSEIFDDQFSVERPDGSNFTLKIRSTKLEDSAMYFCASRRPGFDTDTQYFGPGTRLTVL.

This sequence joins TRBV30 and TRBJ2-1; D is uncertain. V lost 5 bases to trimming and J lost 0 bases, with 5 bases between them. This CDR3 region has 12 residues. The germline V gene encodes CDR1 GTSNPN and CDR2 SVGIG (reference sequence). The CDR3 DNA sequence: TGTGCCTGGTTCAGCTCCTACAATGAGCAGTTCTTC. This sequence encodes CAWFSSYNEQFF.

J is TRBJ1-2 and V is TRBV20-1, with TRBD1 as a possible D gene (5 bases). Germline V gene sequence: CDR1 DFQATT, CDR2 SNEGSKA (reference sequence). The V end was cut by 3 bases, the J end by 3 bases, with 14 bases between. The length of the CDR3 is 14 residues. This CDR3 reads CSASPGRLDYGYTF. The CDR3 DNA reads as TGCAGTGCTAGCCCGGGACGGCTGGACTATGGCTACACCTTC.

The chain couples TRBV20-1 to TRBJ2-7, with 11 bases aligning to TRBD1. The junction had 1 base not matched to a gene; V was cut back by 4 bases and J by 5 bases. The CDR3 loop spans 12 amino acids. The V gene's germline CDR1 is DFQATT and CDR2 SNEGSKA (reference sequence). The CDR3 here is CSATDRGHEQYF. In DNA form, the CDR3 reads TGCAGTGCTACGGACAGGGGGCACGAGCAGTACTTC.

The chain carries TRBV12-3 or TRBV12-4 and TRBJ1-4; unclear D gene. The CDR3 contains 13 residues. The germline V and J ends were trimmed by 4 bases and 5 bases, with 8 bases remaining between them. In DNA form, the CDR3 reads TGTGCCAGCAGTTGGTCCCAGAATGAAAAACTGTTTTTT. This codes for CASSWSQNEKLFF.

The chain employs TRBV20-1 and TRBJ2-7; D is perhaps TRBD2 (6 bases). CDR3 length equals 13 residues. The V end was cut by 3 bases, the J end by 4 bases, with 13 bases between. CDR1 is DFQATT and CDR2 is SNEGSKA in the germline V gene (reference sequence). DNA for the CDR3: TGCAGTGCTAGGGAGGGCCCCGGGTACGAGCAGTACTTC. This translates into CSAREGPGYEQYF.

The chain couples TRBV20-1 to TRBJ1-3; possibly TRBD1 for D (5 bases). The ends were cut back, 5 bases at V and 3 bases at J, with 11 bases in the middle. CDR3 length: 13 amino acids. Germline CDR1 and CDR2: DFQATT and SNEGSKA (reference sequence). CDR3 sequence reads: CSARQGFGNTIYF. In DNA, the CDR3 is TGCAGTGCTCGTCAGGGATTTGGAAACACCATATATTTT.

V is TRBV7-2 and J is TRBJ2-3, with TRBD2 matching 9 bases. The CDR3 runs to 16 residues. Germline V lookup: CDR1 SGHTA, CDR2 FQGNSA. V was clipped by 2 bases and J by 5 bases; unmatched bases: 8. CDR3 amino acids: CASSLTLAGDKDTQYF. The CDR3 coding sequence is TGTGCCAGCAGCTTAACGTTAGCGGGAGACAAAGATACGCAGTATTTT.

This clonotype occurred once. The CDR3 reads CASSQDAQGNTIYF. The DNA for the CDR3 is TGTGCCAGCAGCCAAGACGCGCAGGGGAACACCATATATTTT. The V gene is TRBV4-2, the J gene TRBJ1-3, with D possibly matching TRBD1 (6 bases). The CDR3 covers 14 residues. V dropped 0 bases and J dropped 7 bases, with 10 bases sitting between them. From germline, CDR1 is LGHNA and CDR2 YNFKEQ.

The CDR3 region is CAWILGGSSYNEQFF. In DNA form, the CDR3 reads TGTGCCTGGATTTTGGGCGGGAGCTCCTACAATGAGCAGTTCTTC. This rearrangement joins TRBV30 to TRBJ2-1; 7 bases match TRBD2. In germline, CDR1 is GTSNPN, CDR2 SVGIG (reference sequence). The junction had 6 bases not matched to a gene; V was cut back by 4 bases and J by 0 bases. The CDR3 is 15 amino acids.

The genes are TRBV7-2 and TRBJ2-1; D may be TRBD2 (6 bases). CDR3 length: 12 amino acids. With 1 base removed from V and 12 bases from J, the gap between germline ends came to 10 bases. CDR1 and CDR2 (germline): SGHTA, FQGNSA. The CDR3 region is CASSLEGLGQFF. DNA for the CDR3: TGTGCCAGCAGCTTAGAGGGACTCGGGCAGTTCTTC.

In DNA, the CDR3 is TGTGCCAGCAGTCGGGACAGGGAAGGGAATCAGCCCCAGCATTTT. It translates to CASSRDREGNQPQHF. The rearrangement uses TRBV2 and TRBJ1-5; TRBD1 matches at 9 bases. The CDR3 is 15 amino acids. Germline V gene sequence: CDR1 SNHLY, CDR2 FYNNEI. The trim removed 5 bases at V and 4 bases at J, leaving 6 bases unmatched.

The DNA of the CDR3 is TGTGCCAGCAGAAGGCGGGAGGCTCACTACGAGCAGTACTTC. Translated: CASRRREAHYEQYF. The chain is built from TRBV6-2 or TRBV6-3 and TRBJ2-7; 8 bases line up with TRBD2. This CDR3 has 14 residues. With V trimmed by 6 bases and J by 3 bases, 7 bases remained unmatched. The germline gives CDR1 MNHEY, CDR2 SVGEGT.

V usage is TRBV20-1 and J usage is TRBJ1-5; D may be TRBD1 (6 bases). V lost 0 bases and J lost 2, with 14 bases in between. Germline CDR1 is DFQATT and CDR2 is SNEGSKA (reference sequence). CDR3 size: 16 residues. The CDR3, as DNA: TGCAGTGCTAGAGACTCAAGGTCAGGGGGCAATCAGCCCCAGCATTTT. This encodes CSARDSRSGGNQPQHF.

In this sample, this clonotype turned up once. The rearrangement uses TRBV6-2 or TRBV6-3 and TRBJ2-7; the D is unclear. V lost 2 bases and J 5 bases, leaving 7 bases between the germline ends. CDR3 length: 12 amino acids. Germline-derived CDR1 and CDR2 are MNHEY and SVGEGT. In DNA form, the CDR3 reads TGTGCCAGCAGTTACAGGGTCCACGAGCAGTACTTC. The encoded protein is CASSYRVHEQYF.

The chain is built from TRBV10-3 and TRBJ2-1; 9 bases are a match to TRBD2. In germline, CDR1 is ENHRY, CDR2 SYGVKD. V lost 8 bases and J lost 8; bases outside the gene matches: 7. This CDR3 region has 13 residues. CDR3 sequence: CAIGSGRGDEQFF. CDR3 nucleotide sequence: TGTGCCATCGGTAGCGGGAGAGGCGATGAGCAGTTCTTC.

There are a few counts of this clonotype. The V call is TRBV6-1, the J call TRBJ1-2; D is uncertain. The CDR3 has 11 amino acids. Germline V CDR1 and CDR2: MNHNS, SASEGT. Trimming removed 1 base from V and 5 bases from J, with 2 bases in between. DNA for the CDR3: TGTGCCAGCAGTGAAGGGTATGGCTACACCTTC. Translated, it gives CASSEGYGYTF.

The CDR3 sequence is CASSLAGSYEQYF. In DNA form, the CDR3 reads TGTGCCAGCAGCTTGGCGGGTTCCTACGAGCAGTACTTC. The chain combines TRBV7-9 with TRBJ2-7, with D maybe TRBD2 (5 bases). CDR1 SEHNR and CDR2 FQNEAQ come from the germline V gene (reference sequence). V gave up 3 bases and J gave up 1 base, with 7 bases separating them. The CDR3 is 13 residues long.

V gene TRBV29-1 combines with J gene TRBJ1-2; possible D gene TRBD1, 6 bases. Germline V gene sequence: CDR1 SQVTM, CDR2 ANQGSEA. The CDR3 runs 14 residues. Trimming took 5 bases from V and 1 from J, leaving 14 bases between them. CDR3 in amino acids: CSVLQGGFNYGYTF. In nucleotides, the CDR3 is TGCAGCGTTTTACAGGGAGGGTTTAACTATGGCTACACCTTC.

The chain employs TRBV10-3 and TRBJ2-5; a possible D gene is TRBD2 (6 bases). The CDR3 runs to 13 residues. Germline V gene data show CDR1 as ENHRY and CDR2 as SYGVKD. The germline V and J ends were trimmed by 11 bases and 5 bases, with 18 bases remaining between them. CDR3 in DNA: TGTGCCTCCCGGAGCGGGCTTGCGGAGACCCAGTACTTC. Protein: CASRSGLAETQYF.

The V and J genes are TRBV10-3 and TRBJ2-1, with D perhaps matching TRBD2 (6 bases). Trimming pared 10 bases from V and 8 bases from J, leaving 12 bases between. CDR1 and CDR2 from the germline V gene are ENHRY and SYGVKD. This CDR3 region has 11 residues. CDR3 DNA sequence: TGTGCCACCGGGGGTAGCGATGAGCAGTTCTTC. Its translation: CATGGSDEQFF.

This chain joins TRBV20-1 and TRBJ2-5; 9 bases map to TRBD2. Germline-derived CDR1 and CDR2 are DFQATT and SNEGSKA (reference sequence). This CDR3 has 18 residues. The V gene end was trimmed by 4 bases and the J gene end by 2 bases; junction bases not matched to a gene: 17. CDR3: CSAIPRPGLAGEQETQYF. Written as DNA, the CDR3 is TGCAGTGCTATACCTCGGCCGGGACTAGCAGGGGAACAAGAGACCCAGTACTTC.